The 3 T cell receptor beta chains presented below share a single source sample, sequenced in a study of blood T cell repertoires in COVID-19. The method was immunoSEQ multiplex PCR; TCRdb's version includes in-frame clones alone and lacks a portion of them. The sample contains over 90,000 clones, around 90% of which appear only once. Sequencing was performed on peripheral blood. These receptors were collected from a woman aged 45-59 years with COVID-19, enrolled during active disease.

The rearrangement uses TRBV29-1 and TRBJ2-2; maybe TRBD2 (7 bases). Germline V gene sequence: CDR1 SQVTM, CDR2 ANQGSEA. CDR3 length: 15 residues. V was cut by 3 bases and J by 4 bases, with 15 bases left in between. The CDR3 sequence is CSVEGIRGATGELFF. DNA for the CDR3: TGCAGCGTTGAGGGGATCCGGGGGGCCACCGGGGAGCTGTTTTTT.

The table lists this clone with a few counts. The chain joins TRBV12-3 or TRBV12-4 to TRBJ2-7, with D possibly being TRBD2 (7 bases). V gave up 5 bases and J gave up 5 bases, with 13 bases separating them. The length of the CDR3 is 13 residues. The CDR3 protein is CASSPRGGHEQYV. CDR3 nucleotides: TGTGCCAGCAGTCCTCGCGGGGGCCACGAGCAGTACGTC.

This clone appeared a single time. The chain's CDR3 is CASSMRGGTGTGELFF. The CDR3 bases are TGTGCCAGTAGTATGCGGGGGGGCACAGGTACCGGGGAGCTGTTTTTT. The rearrangement uses TRBV19 and TRBJ2-2; TRBD2 matches 9 bases. Germline trimming cut 3 bases from V and 5 bases from J; bases unmatched to any gene: 7. Germline CDR1 reads LNHDA; CDR2 reads SQIVND (reference sequence). The CDR3 sequence is 16 residues long.